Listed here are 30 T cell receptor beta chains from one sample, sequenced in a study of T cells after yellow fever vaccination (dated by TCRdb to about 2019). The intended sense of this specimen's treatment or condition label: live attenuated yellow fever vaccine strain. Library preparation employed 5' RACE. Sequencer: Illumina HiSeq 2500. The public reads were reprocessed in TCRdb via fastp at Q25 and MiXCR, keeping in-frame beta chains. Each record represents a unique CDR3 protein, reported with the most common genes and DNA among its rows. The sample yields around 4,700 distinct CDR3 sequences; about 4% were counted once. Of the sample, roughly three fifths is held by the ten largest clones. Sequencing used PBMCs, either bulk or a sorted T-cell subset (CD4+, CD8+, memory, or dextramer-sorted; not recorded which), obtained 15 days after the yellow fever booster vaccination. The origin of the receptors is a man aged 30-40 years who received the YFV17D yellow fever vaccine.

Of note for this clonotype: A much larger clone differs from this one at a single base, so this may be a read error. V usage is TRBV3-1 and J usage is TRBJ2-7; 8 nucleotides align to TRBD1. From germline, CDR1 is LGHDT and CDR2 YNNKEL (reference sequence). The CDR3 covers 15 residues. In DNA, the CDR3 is TGTGCCTGCAGCCAGGGGGCCGGCAGCTCCTACGAGCAGTACTTC. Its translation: CACSQGAGSSYEQYF.

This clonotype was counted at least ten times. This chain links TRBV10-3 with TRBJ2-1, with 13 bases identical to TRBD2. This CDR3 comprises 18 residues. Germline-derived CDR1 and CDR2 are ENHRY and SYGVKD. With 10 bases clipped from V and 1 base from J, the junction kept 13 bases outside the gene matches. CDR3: CATHPGTSGKRSYNEQFF. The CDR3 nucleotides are TGTGCCACTCACCCCGGGACTAGCGGGAAGAGGTCCTACAATGAGCAGTTCTTC.

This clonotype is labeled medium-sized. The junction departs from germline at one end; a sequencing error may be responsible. CDR3 loop: CATSAAGGKHTDTQYF. CDR3 in DNA: TGTGCCACCAGTGCGGCGGGAGGGAAGCACACAGATACGCAGTACTTT. The rearrangement uses TRBV24-1 and TRBJ2-3; TRBD2 agrees at 9 bases. Germline loops: CDR1 KGHDR, CDR2 SFDVKD. CDR3 length: 16 residues.

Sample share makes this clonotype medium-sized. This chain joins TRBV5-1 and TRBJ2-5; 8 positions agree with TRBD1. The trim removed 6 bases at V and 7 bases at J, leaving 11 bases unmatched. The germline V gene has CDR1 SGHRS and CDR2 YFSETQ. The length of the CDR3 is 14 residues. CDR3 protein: CASTQGANRLTQYF. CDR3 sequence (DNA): TGCGCCAGCACCCAGGGGGCGAATCGTCTGACCCAGTACTTC.

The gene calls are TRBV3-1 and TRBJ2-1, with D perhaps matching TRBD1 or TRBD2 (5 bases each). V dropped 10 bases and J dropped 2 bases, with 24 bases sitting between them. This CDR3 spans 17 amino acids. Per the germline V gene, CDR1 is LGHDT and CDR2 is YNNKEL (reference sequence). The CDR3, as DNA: TGTGCCACCTGCCAAGGGGCTAGCCCGGGACCCTACAATGAGCAGTTCTTC. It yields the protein CATCQGASPGPYNEQFF.

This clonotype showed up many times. The CDR3 DNA is TGTGCCAGCAGGACCAACTGGGACGTCGGTGGAGGCTACACCTTC. As protein: CASRTNWDVGGGYTF. The chain links TRBV6-1 to TRBJ1-2, with D perhaps matching TRBD1 (5 bases). Germline V gene data show CDR1 as MNHNS and CDR2 as SASEGT. This CDR3 is 15 amino acids long. Trimming pared 6 bases from V and 8 bases from J, leaving 22 bases between.

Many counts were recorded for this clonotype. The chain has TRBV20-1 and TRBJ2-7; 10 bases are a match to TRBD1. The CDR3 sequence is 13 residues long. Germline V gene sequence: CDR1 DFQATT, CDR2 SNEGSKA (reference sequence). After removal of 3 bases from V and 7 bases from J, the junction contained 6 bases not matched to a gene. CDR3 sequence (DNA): TGCAGTGCTAGTTCGGACAGGGGGACGGAGCAGTACTTC. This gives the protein CSASSDRGTEQYF.

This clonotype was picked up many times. The CDR3, as DNA: TGCAGTGCCCTAGGCCCATACAATGAGCAGTTCTTC. Encoded protein: CSALGPYNEQFF. The V gene is TRBV20-1, the J gene TRBJ2-1; D is ambiguous. The CDR3 has 12 amino acids. Between the trimmed V and J ends, which lost 6 bases and 4 bases, there was a span of 10 bases. CDR1 DFQATT and CDR2 SNEGSKA come from the germline V gene (reference sequence).

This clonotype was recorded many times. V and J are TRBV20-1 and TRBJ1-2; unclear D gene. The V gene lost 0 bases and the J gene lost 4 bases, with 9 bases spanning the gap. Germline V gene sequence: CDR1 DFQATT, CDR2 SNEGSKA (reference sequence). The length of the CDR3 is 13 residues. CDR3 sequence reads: CSARDLASYGYTF. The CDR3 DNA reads TGCAGTGCTAGAGATTTGGCGTCCTATGGCTACACCTTC.

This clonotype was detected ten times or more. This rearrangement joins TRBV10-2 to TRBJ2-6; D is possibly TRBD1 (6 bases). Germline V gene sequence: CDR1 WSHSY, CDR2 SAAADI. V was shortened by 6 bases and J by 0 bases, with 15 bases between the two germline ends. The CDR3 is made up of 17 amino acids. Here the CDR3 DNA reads TGCGCCAGCAGGCGGCAAGGGACATACTCTGGGGCCAACGTCCTGACTTTC. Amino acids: CASRRQGTYSGANVLTF.

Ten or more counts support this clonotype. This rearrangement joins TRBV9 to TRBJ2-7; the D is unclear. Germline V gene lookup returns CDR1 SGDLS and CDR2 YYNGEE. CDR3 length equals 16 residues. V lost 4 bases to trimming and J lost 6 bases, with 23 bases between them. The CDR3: CASSPGGTSHVLEQYF. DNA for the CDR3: TGTGCCAGCAGCCCCGGCGGAACTTCCCATGTCCTCGAGCAGTACTTC.

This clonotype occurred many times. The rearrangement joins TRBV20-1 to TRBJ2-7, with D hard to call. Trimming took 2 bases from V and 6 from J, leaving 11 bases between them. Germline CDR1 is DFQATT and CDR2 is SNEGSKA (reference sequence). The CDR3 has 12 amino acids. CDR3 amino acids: CSARRFGREQYF. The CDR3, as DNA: TGCAGTGCTAGACGTTTCGGGCGCGAGCAGTACTTC.

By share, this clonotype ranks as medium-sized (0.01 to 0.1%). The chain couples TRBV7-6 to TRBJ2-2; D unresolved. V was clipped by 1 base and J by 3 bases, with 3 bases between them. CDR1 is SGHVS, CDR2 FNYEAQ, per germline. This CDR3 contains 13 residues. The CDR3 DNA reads TGTGCCAGCAGCTTAGACGACACCGGGGAGCTGTTTTTT. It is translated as CASSLDDTGELFF.

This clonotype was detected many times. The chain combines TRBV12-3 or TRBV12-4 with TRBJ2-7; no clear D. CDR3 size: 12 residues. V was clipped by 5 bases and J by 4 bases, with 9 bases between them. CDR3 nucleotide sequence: TGTGCCAGCAGTCCCCACGGGTACGAGCAGTACTTC. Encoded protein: CASSPHGYEQYF.

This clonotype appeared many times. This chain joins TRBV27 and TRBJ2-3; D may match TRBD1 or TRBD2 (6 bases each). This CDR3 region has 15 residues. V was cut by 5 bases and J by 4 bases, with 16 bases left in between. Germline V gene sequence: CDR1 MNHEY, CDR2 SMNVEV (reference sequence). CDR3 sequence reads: CASSGLWGAADTQYF. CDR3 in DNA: TGTGCCAGCAGTGGACTCTGGGGGGCCGCAGATACGCAGTATTTT.

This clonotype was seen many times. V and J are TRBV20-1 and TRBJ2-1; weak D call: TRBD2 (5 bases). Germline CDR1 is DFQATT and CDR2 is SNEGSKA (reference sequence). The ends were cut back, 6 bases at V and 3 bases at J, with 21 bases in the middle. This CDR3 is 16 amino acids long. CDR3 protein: CSAGPPRSGGYNEQFF. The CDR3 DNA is TGCAGTGCCGGACCCCCCAGGAGCGGAGGCTACAATGAGCAGTTCTTC.

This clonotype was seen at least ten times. CDR3 in amino acids: CASSLTGANTEAFF. The CDR3 DNA sequence: TGTGCCAGCAGTCTGACAGGGGCGAACACTGAAGCTTTCTTT. The rearrangement joins TRBV27 to TRBJ1-1; 8 bases are shared with TRBD1. Looked up from germline, CDR1 is MNHEY and CDR2 is SMNVEV (reference sequence). Trimming cost V 5 bases and J 1 base; bases outside gene matches: 3. The CDR3 is 14 amino acids.

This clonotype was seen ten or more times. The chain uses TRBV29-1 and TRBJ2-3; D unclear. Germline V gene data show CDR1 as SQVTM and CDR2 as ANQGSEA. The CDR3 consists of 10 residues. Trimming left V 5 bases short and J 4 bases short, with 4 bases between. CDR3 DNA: TGCAGCGTTACGTCAGATACGCAGTATTTT. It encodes CSVTSDTQYF.

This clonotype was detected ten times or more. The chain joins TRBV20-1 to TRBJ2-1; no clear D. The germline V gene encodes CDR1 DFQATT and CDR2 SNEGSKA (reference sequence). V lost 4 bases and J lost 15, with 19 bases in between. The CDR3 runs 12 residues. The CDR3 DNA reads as TGCAGTGCTAACTCACCCCAGCTCCCTTGGTTCTTC. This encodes CSANSPQLPWFF.

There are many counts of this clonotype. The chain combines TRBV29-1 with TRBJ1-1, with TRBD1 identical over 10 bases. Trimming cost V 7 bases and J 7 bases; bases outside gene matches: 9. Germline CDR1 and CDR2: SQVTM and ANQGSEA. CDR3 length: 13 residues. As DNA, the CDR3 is TGCAGCGCGACAGGGGGCGGGGGGCGTGAAGCTTTCTTT. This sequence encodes CSATGGGGREAFF. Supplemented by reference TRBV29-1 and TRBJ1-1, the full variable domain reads SAVISQKPSRDICQRGTSLTIQCQVDSQVTMMFWYRQQPGQSLTLIATANQGSEATYESGFVIDKFPISRPNLTFSTLTVSNMSPEDSSIYLCSATGGGGREAFFGQGTRLTVV.

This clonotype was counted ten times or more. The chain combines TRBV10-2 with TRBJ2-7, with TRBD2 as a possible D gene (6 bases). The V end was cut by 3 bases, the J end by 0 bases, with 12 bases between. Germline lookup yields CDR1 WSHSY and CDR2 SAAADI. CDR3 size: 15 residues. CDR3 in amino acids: CASSESPGSSYEQYF. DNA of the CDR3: TGCGCCAGCAGTGAATCCCCCGGGAGCTCCTACGAGCAGTACTTC.

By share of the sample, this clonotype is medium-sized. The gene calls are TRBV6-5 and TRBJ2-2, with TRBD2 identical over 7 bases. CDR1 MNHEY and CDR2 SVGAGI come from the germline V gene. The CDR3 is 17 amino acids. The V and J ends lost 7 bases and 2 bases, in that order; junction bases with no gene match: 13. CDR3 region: CASTFLSVAGNTGELFF. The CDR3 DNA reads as TGTGCCAGCACATTTCTGTCGGTAGCGGGTAACACCGGGGAGCTGTTTTTT.

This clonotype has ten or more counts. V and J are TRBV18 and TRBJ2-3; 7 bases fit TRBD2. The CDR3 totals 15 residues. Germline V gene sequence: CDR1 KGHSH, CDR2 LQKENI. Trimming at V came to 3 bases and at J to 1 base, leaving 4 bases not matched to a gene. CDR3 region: CASSPRAGGTDTQYF. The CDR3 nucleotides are TGTGCCAGCTCACCCCGTGCGGGGGGCACAGATACGCAGTATTTT.

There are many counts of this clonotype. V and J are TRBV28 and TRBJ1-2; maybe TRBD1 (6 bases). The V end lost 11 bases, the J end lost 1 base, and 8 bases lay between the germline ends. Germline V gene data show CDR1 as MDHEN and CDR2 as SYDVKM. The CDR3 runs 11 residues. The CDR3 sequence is CALGGNYGYTF. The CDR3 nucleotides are TGTGCCCTAGGGGGTAACTATGGCTACACCTTC.

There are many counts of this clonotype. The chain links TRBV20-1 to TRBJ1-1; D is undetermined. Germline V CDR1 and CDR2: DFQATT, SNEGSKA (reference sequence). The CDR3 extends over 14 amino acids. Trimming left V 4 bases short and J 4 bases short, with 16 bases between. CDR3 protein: CSATPLVGITEAFF. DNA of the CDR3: TGCAGTGCTACCCCTTTAGTGGGAATCACTGAAGCTTTCTTT.

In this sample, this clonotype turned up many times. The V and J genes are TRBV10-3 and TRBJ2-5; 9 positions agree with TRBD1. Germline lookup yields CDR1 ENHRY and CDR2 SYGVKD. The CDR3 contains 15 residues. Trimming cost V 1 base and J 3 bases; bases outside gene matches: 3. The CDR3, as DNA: TGTGCCATCAGTGAGTGGGACAGGGCTAAAGAGACCCAGTACTTC. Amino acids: CAISEWDRAKETQYF.

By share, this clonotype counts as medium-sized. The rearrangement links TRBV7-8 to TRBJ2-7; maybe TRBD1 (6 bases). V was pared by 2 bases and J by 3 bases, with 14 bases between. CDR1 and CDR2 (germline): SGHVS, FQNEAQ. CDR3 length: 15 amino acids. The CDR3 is CASSLYLDRSYEQYF. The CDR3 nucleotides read TGTGCCAGCAGCTTATACCTGGACAGAAGCTACGAGCAGTACTTC.

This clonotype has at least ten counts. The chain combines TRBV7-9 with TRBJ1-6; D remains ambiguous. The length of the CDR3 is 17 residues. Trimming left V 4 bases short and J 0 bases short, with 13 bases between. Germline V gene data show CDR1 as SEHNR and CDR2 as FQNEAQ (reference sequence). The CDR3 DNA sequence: TGTGCCAGCAGCTCCATGTACGGGAGCTCCTATAATTCACCCCTCCACTTT. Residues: CASSSMYGSSYNSPLHF.

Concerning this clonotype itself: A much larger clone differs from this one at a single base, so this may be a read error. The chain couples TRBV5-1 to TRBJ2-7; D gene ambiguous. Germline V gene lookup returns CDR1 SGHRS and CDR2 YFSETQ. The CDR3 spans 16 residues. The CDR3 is CVSSNSALIPTKEQYF. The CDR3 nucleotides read TGCGTCAGCAGCAACTCAGCCCTAATCCCAACTAAGGAGCAGTACTTC.

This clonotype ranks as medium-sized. The chain's CDR3 is CASTNRGGYIQYF. Written as DNA, the CDR3 is TGTGCCAGCACCAACAGAGGAGGCTACATTCAGTACTTC. This chain joins TRBV7-2 and TRBJ2-4, with TRBD2 as a possible D gene (5 bases). Trimming took 7 bases from V and 8 from J, leaving 15 bases between them. There are 13 residues in the CDR3. In germline, CDR1 is SGHTA, CDR2 FQGNSA.